What follows are 31 T cell receptor beta chains derived from one specimen sequenced in a study of cytomegalovirus exposure and HLA in healthy donors. The PCR employed 60 Vbeta primers together with 13 Jbeta primers. The method was immunoSEQ multiplex PCR; TCRdb's version includes in-frame clones alone and lacks a portion of them. The data show 150,000 to 200,000 clones, with 80% seen just once and around an eighth held by the top ten. Material: PBMCs. The receptors originated from a woman aged 40 to 49 in good health and CMV-seronegative.

The chain recombines TRBV10-1 with TRBJ2-7, with TRBD1 matching 11 bases. The CDR3 runs to 15 residues. With V trimmed by 4 bases and J by 3 bases, 5 bases remained unmatched. Looked up from germline, CDR1 is WNHNN and CDR2 is SYGVQD (reference sequence). The CDR3 nucleotides are TGCGCCAGCAGTGTTAAGGGACAGGGGGTCTACGAGCAGTACTTC. This codes for CASSVKGQGVYEQYF.

For this clone: Other DNA sequences in the sample encode the same CDR3. V and J are TRBV11-2 and TRBJ2-7; D is uncertain. Germline-derived CDR1 and CDR2 are SGHAT and FQNNGV. The CDR3 sequence is 14 residues long. Trimming pared 6 bases from V and 2 bases from J, leaving 14 bases between. The CDR3 nucleotides are TGTGCCAGCAGGAGTCTAGACCGGGCCTACGAGCAGTACTTC. Protein sequence: CASRSLDRAYEQYF.

The chain carries TRBV6-5 and TRBJ1-5, with no clear D. The CDR3 covers 14 residues. CDR1 is MNHEY, CDR2 SVGAGI, per germline. V lost 2 bases to trimming and J lost 7 bases, with 12 bases between them. The CDR3 nucleotides are TGTGCCAGCAGTTACCCGTCGGAGTGGCAGCCCCAGCATTTT. This gives the protein CASSYPSEWQPQHF.

This sequence joins TRBV10-3 and TRBJ1-1; 8 nucleotides match TRBD1. The CDR3 spans 13 residues. V was pared by 4 bases and J by 8 bases, with 6 bases of the junction left unmatched. Germline V gene lookup returns CDR1 ENHRY and CDR2 SYGVKD. Here the CDR3 reads CAISGPRDREAFF. CDR3 sequence (DNA): TGTGCCATCAGTGGACCCCGGGACAGGGAAGCTTTCTTT.

This clone appeared once. The chain employs TRBV13 and TRBJ2-7, with a weak D call TRBD1 (5 bases). V lost 5 bases and J 1 base, leaving 18 bases between the germline ends. The CDR3 is 16 amino acids. From germline, CDR1 is PRHDT and CDR2 FYEKMQ (reference sequence). Here the CDR3 reads CASSHSEQADSYEQYF. As DNA, the CDR3 is TGTGCCAGCAGCCACAGCGAACAGGCCGATTCCTACGAGCAGTACTTC.

The V gene is TRBV5-1, the J gene TRBJ2-5, with 13 nucleotides matching TRBD2. CDR1 is SGHRS, CDR2 YFSETQ, per germline. The junction had 4 bases not matched to a gene; V was cut back by 3 bases and J by 5 bases. The CDR3 has 15 amino acids. Here the CDR3 reads CASSSTSGGAETQYF. The DNA for the CDR3 is TGCGCCAGCAGCTCTACTAGCGGGGGGGCGGAGACCCAGTACTTC.

The chain combines TRBV7-3 with TRBJ2-2; the match to TRBD2 covers 7 bases. The germline V gene encodes CDR1 SGHTA and CDR2 FQGTGA. CDR3 length: 19 amino acids. Trimming took 4 bases from V and 2 from J; bases not matched to a gene: 16. In DNA, the CDR3 is TGTGCCAGCAGCTCAACCAGGACGAATCTAGCGGAAAACACCGGGGAGCTGTTTTTT. Its protein is CASSSTRTNLAENTGELFF.

The genes are TRBV20-1 and TRBJ2-7, with D unresolved. The CDR3 is 10 amino acids. The ends were cut back, 6 bases at V and 6 bases at J, with 9 bases in the middle. Looked up from germline, CDR1 is DFQATT and CDR2 is SNEGSKA (reference sequence). The CDR3 DNA is TGCAGTGCCCCCTACGGCGAGCAGTACTTC. This codes for CSAPYGEQYF.

The genes are TRBV5-1 and TRBJ1-2, with TRBD1 matching over 8 bases. CDR1 SGHRS and CDR2 YFSETQ come from the germline V gene. The V and J ends lost 3 bases and 4 bases, in that order; junction bases with no gene match: 5. The CDR3 length is 14 residues. As DNA, the CDR3 is TGCGCCAGCAGCTCGGGACAGGTTTCCTATGGCTACACCTTC. Residues: CASSSGQVSYGYTF.

The chain carries TRBV11-2 and TRBJ2-7; D is undetermined. Trimming shortened V by 0 bases and J by 2 bases, and 2 bases separated the two germline ends. The length of the CDR3 is 12 residues. Germline V gene data show CDR1 as SGHAT and CDR2 as FQNNGV. The CDR3 region is CASSLDTYEQYF. CDR3 nucleotides: TGTGCCAGCAGCTTAGACACCTACGAGCAGTACTTC.

The CDR3 spells CASIPTGTNEKLFF. CDR3 DNA sequence: TGTGCCAGCATCCCGACAGGAACAAATGAAAAACTGTTTTTT. The J gene is TRBJ1-4, the V gene TRBV2, with TRBD1 as a possible D gene (6 bases). Deletions cut 7 bases from V and 5 bases from J, with 14 bases between. The CDR3 has 14 amino acids. The germline V gene encodes CDR1 SNHLY and CDR2 FYNNEI. Based on the CDR3 plus reference TRBV2 and TRBJ1-4, the full variable domain is EPEVTQTPSHQVTQMGQEVILRCVPISNHLYFYWYRQILGQKVEFLVSFYNNEISEKSEIFDDQFSVERPDGSNFTLKIRSTKLEDSAMYFCASIPTGTNEKLFFGSGTQLSVL.

This chain links TRBV6-1 with TRBJ2-7; possible D gene TRBD1, 6 bases. V lost 4 bases and J 4 bases, leaving 11 bases between the germline ends. There are 13 residues in the CDR3. Germline CDR1 is MNHNS and CDR2 is SASEGT. Here the CDR3 reads CASSGGRQYEQYF. The CDR3 coding sequence is TGTGCCAGCAGTGGGGGGCGGCAATACGAGCAGTACTTC.

In its sample, this clone was seen a few times. The V gene is TRBV29-1, the J gene TRBJ2-7, with 7 bases that match TRBD1. The V and J ends lost 5 bases and 0 bases, in that order; junction bases with no gene match: 7. The germline V gene has CDR1 SQVTM and CDR2 ANQGSEA. There are 14 residues in the CDR3. CDR3 nucleotide sequence: TGCAGCGTTCGTGAGACAGGGAGCTCCTACGAGCAGTACTTC. Translation gives CSVRETGSSYEQYF.

V usage is TRBV5-1 and J usage is TRBJ2-1, with 11 nucleotides matching TRBD2. Germline V CDR1 and CDR2: SGHRS, YFSETQ. The V and J ends lost 3 bases and 7 bases, in that order; junction bases with no gene match: 6. The CDR3 is made up of 15 amino acids. The CDR3 loop is CASSYLAGGSNEQFF. CDR3 DNA: TGCGCCAGCAGCTACCTAGCGGGAGGTAGTAATGAGCAGTTCTTC.

This chain uses TRBV7-3 with TRBJ2-4; 11 nucleotides align to TRBD2. The germline V gene encodes CDR1 SGHTA and CDR2 FQGTGA. The CDR3 has 19 residues. V lost 5 bases to trimming and J lost 6 bases; unmatched junction nucleotides: 18. The CDR3 sequence: CASSQTSGNGLGARNIQYF. The DNA of the CDR3 is TGTGCCAGCAGCCAGACTAGCGGGAACGGGTTGGGTGCAAGAAACATTCAGTACTTC.

V and J are TRBV5-4 and TRBJ2-5; D is possibly TRBD1 (8 bases). CDR1 is SGHNT, CDR2 YYREEE, per germline (reference sequence). This CDR3 is built from 14 residues. The V end lost 3 bases, the J end lost 4 bases, and 13 bases lay between the germline ends. DNA of the CDR3: TGTGCCAGCAGCTCAAACAGGGGGGGAGAGACCCAGTACTTC. Protein: CASSSNRGGETQYF.

The chain links TRBV28 to TRBJ2-6; no definite D call. Germline V gene sequence: CDR1 MDHEN, CDR2 SYDVKM. Trimming took 8 bases from V and 0 from J, leaving 8 bases between them. This CDR3 has 14 residues. The CDR3 protein is CASVISSGANVLTF. The CDR3 DNA is TGTGCCAGCGTCATTAGCTCTGGGGCCAACGTCCTGACTTTC.

V usage is TRBV20-1 and J usage is TRBJ1-5; no definite D call. The CDR3 length is 11 residues. Between the trimmed V and J ends, which lost 5 bases and 2 bases, there was a span of 4 bases. Looked up from germline, CDR1 is DFQATT and CDR2 is SNEGSKA (reference sequence). For the CDR3, the DNA is TGCAGTGCTGCGCGCAATCAGCCCCAGCATTTT. Translated, it gives CSAARNQPQHF.

This chain links TRBV5-3 with TRBJ2-1; D gene unclear. TRBV5-3 is an ORF for which the function is uncertain. The germline V and J ends were trimmed by 4 bases and 5 bases, with 16 bases remaining between them. This CDR3 has 15 residues. The CDR3 nucleotides are TGTGCCAGAAGCCTGGACCGACTTTATCACAATGAGCAGTTCTTC. Its protein is CARSLDRLYHNEQFF.

The chain has TRBV19 and TRBJ2-1; TRBD2 matches at 15 bases. The CDR3 consists of 14 residues. Germline V CDR1 and CDR2: LNHDA, SQIVND (reference sequence). V shed 10 bases, J shed 10 bases, and the junction held 8 bases outside the gene matches. The CDR3 region has the DNA TGTGCCACCACAGGACTAGCGGGAGGGCTGGAGCAGTTCTTC. This codes for CATTGLAGGLEQFF.

This chain uses TRBV11-3 with TRBJ1-2, with a tentative D call TRBD1 (5 bases). Germline loops: CDR1 SGHNT, CDR2 YENEEA. Trimming stripped 3 bases from V and 2 bases from J, with 7 bases between. CDR3 length: 13 residues. In nucleotides, the CDR3 is TGTGCCAGCAGCTTCCCAGGGAACTATGGCTACACCTTC. Residues: CASSFPGNYGYTF. Full variable domain (remainder filled in from reference TRBV11-3 and TRBJ1-2): EAGVVQSPRYKIIEKKQPVAFWCNPISGHNTLYWYLQNLGQGPELLIRYENEEAVDDSQLPKDRFSAERLKGVDSTLKIQPAELGDSAVYLCASSFPGNYGYTFGSGTRLTVV.

This clone was observed a single time. The V gene is TRBV4-2, the J gene TRBJ1-1, with a possible D match to TRBD1 (5 bases). The V end was cut by 4 bases, the J end by 8 bases, with 14 bases between. Germline CDR1 is LGHNA and CDR2 is YNFKEQ. The CDR3 runs 13 residues. CDR3 protein: CASSPGGEVEAFF. DNA for the CDR3: TGTGCCAGCAGCCCCGGGGGAGAGGTGGAAGCTTTCTTT.

V gene TRBV6-5 combines with J gene TRBJ2-2; no definite D call. The germline V gene has CDR1 MNHEY and CDR2 SVGAGI. This CDR3 is built from 13 residues. With 2 bases removed from V and 7 bases from J, the gap between germline ends came to 8 bases. The CDR3 is CASSYPENGELFF. CDR3 coding DNA: TGTGCCAGCAGTTACCCGGAGAACGGGGAGCTGTTTTTT.

The V and J genes are TRBV5-1 and TRBJ1-2; 11 bases fit TRBD1. V gave up 4 bases and J gave up 4 bases; unmatched junction bases: 6. The CDR3 sequence is 15 residues long. Germline CDR1 and CDR2: SGHRS and YFSETQ. The CDR3 region has the DNA TGCGCCAGCAGCGTTGGGACAGGGGGAGGCTATGGCTACACCTTC. Protein sequence: CASSVGTGGGYGYTF. The whole variable domain, filled in from reference TRBV5-1 and TRBJ1-2, reads KAGVTQTPRYLIKTRGQQVTLSCSPISGHRSVSWYQQTPGQGLQFLFEYFSETQRNKGNFPGRFSGRQFSNSRSEMNVSTLELGDSALYLCASSVGTGGGYGYTFGSGTRLTVV.

The J gene is TRBJ1-5, the V gene TRBV7-2; D uncertain. Trimming shortened V by 2 bases and J by 4 bases, and 3 bases separated the two germline ends. Germline values: CDR1 SGHTA, CDR2 FQGNSA. The CDR3 length is 12 residues. In nucleotides, the CDR3 is TGTGCCAGCAGCTTACAGAATCAGCCCCAGCATTTT. Amino acids: CASSLQNQPQHF.

V gene TRBV7-9 combines with J gene TRBJ2-2; D gene unclear. The V gene's germline CDR1 is SEHNR and CDR2 FQNEAQ (reference sequence). The length of the CDR3 is 13 residues. V was clipped by 2 bases and J by 6 bases, with 7 bases between them. The CDR3 DNA follows: TGTGCCAGCAGCTTAAATGCGGCCGGGGAGCTGTTTTTT. Protein sequence: CASSLNAAGELFF.

This clone turned up a few times. This rearrangement joins TRBV2 to TRBJ2-2; possible D gene TRBD1, 6 bases. V was pared by 0 bases and J by 3 bases, with 8 bases between. Looked up from germline, CDR1 is SNHLY and CDR2 is FYNNEI. CDR3 length equals 15 residues. The CDR3 coding sequence is TGTGCCAGCAGTGAAGCCGGACAGTACACCGGGGAGCTGTTTTTT. As protein: CASSEAGQYTGELFF. Full variable domain (missing parts from reference TRBV2 and TRBJ2-2): EPEVTQTPSHQVTQMGQEVILRCVPISNHLYFYWYRQILGQKVEFLVSFYNNEISEKSEIFDDQFSVERPDGSNFTLKIRSTKLEDSAMYFCASSEAGQYTGELFFGEGSRLTVL.

Details on this clone: One junction end disagrees with the germline gene, perhaps due to a read error. The chain employs TRBV5-5 and TRBJ2-6; maybe TRBD2 (6 bases). The CDR3 runs to 16 residues. The germline V gene has CDR1 SGHKS and CDR2 YYEKEE (reference sequence). The CDR3 region is CASSQDAGSGANVLTF. CDR3 sequence (DNA): TGCGCCAGCAGCCAAGACGCGGGGTCTGGGGCCAACGTCCTGACTTTC.

This clone was observed a few times. V gene TRBV4-1 combines with J gene TRBJ2-7; TRBD1 matches at 10 bases. The junction had 7 bases not matched to a gene; V was cut back by 0 bases and J by 5 bases. This CDR3 comprises 16 residues. CDR1 and CDR2 from the germline V gene are MGHRA and YSYEKL. The CDR3 is CASSQEGQGTSNEQYF. As DNA, the CDR3 is TGCGCCAGCAGCCAAGAGGGACAGGGGACTTCCAACGAGCAGTACTTC.

V usage is TRBV5-1 and J usage is TRBJ1-2; 9 nucleotides align to TRBD1. Germline CDR1 and CDR2: SGHRS and YFSETQ. This CDR3 spans 14 amino acids. Germline trimming cut 0 bases from V and 6 bases from J; bases unmatched to any gene: 3. CDR3 coding DNA: TGCGCCAGCAGCTTGGGACAGGGGGTGCATGGCTACACCTTC. It is translated as CASSLGQGVHGYTF.

The rearrangement uses TRBV4-1 and TRBJ2-5, with 7 bases lining up with TRBD1. V shed 0 bases, J shed 2 bases, and the junction held 6 bases outside the gene matches. The germline V gene has CDR1 MGHRA and CDR2 YSYEKL. CDR3 size: 16 residues. The CDR3 coding sequence is TGCGCCAGCAGCCAAGATCAGACAGGGCTACAAGAGACCCAGTACTTC. Amino acid sequence: CASSQDQTGLQETQYF.